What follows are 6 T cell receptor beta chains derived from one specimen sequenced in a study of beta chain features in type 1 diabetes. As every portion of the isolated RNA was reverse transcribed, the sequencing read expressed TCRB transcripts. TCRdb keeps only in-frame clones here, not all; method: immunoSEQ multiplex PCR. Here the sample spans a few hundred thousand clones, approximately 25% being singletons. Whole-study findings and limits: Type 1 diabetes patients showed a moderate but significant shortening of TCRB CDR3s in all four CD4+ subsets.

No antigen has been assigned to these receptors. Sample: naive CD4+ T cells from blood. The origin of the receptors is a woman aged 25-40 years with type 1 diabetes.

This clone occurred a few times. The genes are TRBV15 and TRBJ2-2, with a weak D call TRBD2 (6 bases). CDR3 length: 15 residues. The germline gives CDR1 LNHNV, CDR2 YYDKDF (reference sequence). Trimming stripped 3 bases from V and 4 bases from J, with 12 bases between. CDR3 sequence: CATSSQGAGTGELFF. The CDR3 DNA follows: TGTGCCACCAGCAGCCAGGGAGCGGGCACCGGGGAGCTGTTTTTT.

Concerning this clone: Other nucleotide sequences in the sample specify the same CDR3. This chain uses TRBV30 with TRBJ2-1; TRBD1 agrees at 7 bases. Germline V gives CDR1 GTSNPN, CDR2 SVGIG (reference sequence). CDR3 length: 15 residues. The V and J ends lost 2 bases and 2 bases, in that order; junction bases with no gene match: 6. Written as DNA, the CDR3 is TGTGCCTGGAGTCGGGACAGCAGCCCCTACAATGAGCAGTTCTTC. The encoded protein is CAWSRDSSPYNEQFF.

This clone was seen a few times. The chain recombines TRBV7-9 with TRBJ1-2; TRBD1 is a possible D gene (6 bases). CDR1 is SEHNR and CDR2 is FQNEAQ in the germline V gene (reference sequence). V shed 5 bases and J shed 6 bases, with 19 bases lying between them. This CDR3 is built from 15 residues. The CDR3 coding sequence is TGTGCCAGCAGCCCAACGCACGGACAGATAAATGGCTACACCTTC. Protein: CASSPTHGQINGYTF.

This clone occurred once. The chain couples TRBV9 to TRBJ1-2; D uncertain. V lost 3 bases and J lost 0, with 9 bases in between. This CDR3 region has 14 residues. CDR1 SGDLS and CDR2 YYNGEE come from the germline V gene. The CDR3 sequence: CASSEGVTNYGYTF. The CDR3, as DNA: TGTGCCAGCAGCGAAGGAGTCACTAACTATGGCTACACCTTC. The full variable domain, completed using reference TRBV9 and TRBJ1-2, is DSGVTQTPKHLITATGQRVTLRCSPRSGDLSVYWYQQSLDQGLQFLIQYYNGEERAKGNILERFSAQQFPDLHSELNLSSLELGDSALYFCASSEGVTNYGYTFGSGTRLTVV.

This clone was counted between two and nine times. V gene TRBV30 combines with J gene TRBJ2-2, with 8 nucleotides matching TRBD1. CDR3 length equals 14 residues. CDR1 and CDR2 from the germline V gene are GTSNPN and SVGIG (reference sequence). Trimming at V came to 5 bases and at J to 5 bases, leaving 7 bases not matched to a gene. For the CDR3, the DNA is TGTGCCTGGGGGACAGGAGTATTGACCGGGGAGCTGTTTTTT. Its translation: CAWGTGVLTGELFF.

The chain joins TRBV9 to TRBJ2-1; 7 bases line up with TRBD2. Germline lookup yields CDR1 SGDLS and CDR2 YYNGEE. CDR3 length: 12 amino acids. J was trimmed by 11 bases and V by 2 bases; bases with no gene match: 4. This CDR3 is CASSVGTTKQFF. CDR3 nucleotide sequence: TGTGCCAGCAGCGTTGGGACTACCAAGCAGTTCTTC.